This entry describes one T cell receptor beta chain. The sample is drawn from a study of blood T cell repertoires in COVID-19. The data were produced by immunoSEQ multiplex PCR, yet TCRdb's version contains in-frame clones alone and is incomplete. The table lists hundreds of thousands of clones, around 90% of them singletons, with around 8.9% in the top ten. Trimming left V 5 bases short and J 0 bases short, with 8 bases between. CDR1 is LNHDA, CDR2 SQIVND, per germline (reference sequence). This CDR3 is built from 14 residues. The receptor's source is a woman under 30 who had recovered from COVID-19. This chain links TRBV19 with TRBJ2-1; a possible D gene is TRBD2 (6 bases). The sample comprised PBMCs or T cells enriched from blood (not recorded which). The CDR3 protein is CASSLGGSYNEQFF. The CDR3 DNA follows: TGTGCCAGTAGTCTGGGGGGCTCCTACAATGAGCAGTTCTTC. The variable domain in full, with the rest retrieved from reference TRBV19 and TRBJ2-1, is DGGITQSPKYLFRKEGQNVTLSCEQNLNHDAMYWYRQDPGQGLRLIYYSQIVNDFQKGDIAEGYSVSREKKESFPLTVTSAQKNPTAFYLCASSLGGSYNEQFFGPGTRLTVL.